These 31 T cell receptor beta chains originate from one sample sequenced in a study of low-dose radiotherapy and immunotherapy resistance in tumors. With TRAV- and TRBV-specific primers, first-strand cDNA was made, covering the alpha and beta chains. TCR amplification involved 20 PCR cycles with a constant-region primer and V-primer adapter. Each CDR3 protein is one row after TCRdb ran MiXCR on the reads. Here the sample spans some 100,000 distinct CDR3 sequences, less than 25% being singletons. Time point described: after trial treatment. Treatment noted: LDRT plus nivolumab, ipilimumab, low-dose cyclophosphamide and aspirin (RACIN trial). Material: PBMCs, obtained after low-dose radiotherapy plus immunotherapy. The receptor source for this set is a male donor with prostate cancer.

This clonotype was recorded at least ten times. This chain connects TRBV18 to TRBJ2-3, with 9 bases lining up with TRBD2. Germline assignment: CDR1 KGHSH and CDR2 LQKENI. The V and J ends lost 3 bases and 1 base, in that order; junction bases with no gene match: 8. The CDR3 spans 17 residues. CDR3 region: CASSPSRVAGGTDTQYF. The CDR3 DNA sequence: TGTGCCAGCTCACCCTCTCGGGTAGCGGGAGGCACAGATACGCAGTATTTT.

Concerning this clonotype itself: A much larger clone sits a single nucleotide away, making a read error possible. The chain has TRBV20-1 and TRBJ2-3, with D perhaps TRBD1 (6 bases). This CDR3 has 17 amino acids. Germline V gene sequence: CDR1 DFQATT, CDR2 SNEGSKA (reference sequence). The CDR3 DNA reads TGCAGTGCCACCATTCCTCTTACAGGGTACAGCACAGATACGCATTATTTT. It encodes CSATIPLTGYSTDTHYF.

This chain connects TRBV20-1 to TRBJ2-5, with TRBD2 matching 7 bases. J lost 5 bases, V lost 2 bases, and 2 bases had no gene match. The germline V gene encodes CDR1 DFQATT and CDR2 SNEGSKA (reference sequence). This CDR3 is 12 amino acids long. CDR3: CSARKGGETQYF. For the CDR3, the DNA is TGCAGTGCTAGAAAGGGAGGGGAGACCCAGTACTTC.

This clonotype was found many times. This sequence joins TRBV11-3 and TRBJ2-1; D perhaps matches TRBD2 (6 bases). Germline V gene data show CDR1 as SGHNT and CDR2 as YENEEA. There are 16 residues in the CDR3. The ends were cut back, 1 base at V and 5 bases at J, with 15 bases in the middle. Here the CDR3 DNA reads TGTGCCAGCAGCTTAGGCGGGATAGGCTGGGACAATGAGCAGTTCTTC. Translating gives CASSLGGIGWDNEQFF.

The gene calls are TRBV5-1 and TRBJ2-7; D gene unclear. The CDR3 has 16 amino acids. V gave up 3 bases and J gave up 4 bases, with 20 bases separating them. Looked up from germline, CDR1 is SGHRS and CDR2 is YFSETQ. CDR3: CASSSIDAHAGYEQYF. As DNA, the CDR3 is TGCGCCAGCAGCTCCATCGACGCCCACGCAGGATACGAGCAGTACTTC.

This clonotype was counted at least ten times. The chain joins TRBV7-2 to TRBJ2-5, with D tentatively TRBD2 (7 bases). The germline V and J ends were trimmed by 5 bases and 0 bases, with 22 bases remaining between them. The CDR3 is 18 amino acids. CDR1 and CDR2 from the germline V gene are SGHTA and FQGNSA. CDR3 residues: CASSRGRGRAGNQETQYF. DNA for the CDR3: TGTGCCAGCAGCCGGGGGAGGGGGAGGGCTGGAAACCAAGAGACCCAGTACTTC.

The sample holds many counts of this clonotype. The V and J genes are TRBV14 and TRBJ2-1; 11 positions agree with TRBD2. V was pared by 3 bases and J by 0 bases, with 10 bases of the junction left unmatched. The CDR3 totals 19 residues. Looked up from germline, CDR1 is SGHDN and CDR2 is FVKESK. DNA for the CDR3: TGTGCCAGCAGCCAGCCGGGACTAGCGGAGTCTAGCTCCTACAATGAGCAGTTCTTC. Protein product: CASSQPGLAESSSYNEQFF.

The V call is TRBV12-3 or TRBV12-4, the J call TRBJ1-1, with a weak D call TRBD1 (5 bases). V lost 6 bases, J lost 10 bases, and 15 bases lay in between. The CDR3 is 12 amino acids. CDR3 sequence reads: CASRLGEVRAFF. For the CDR3, the DNA is TGTGCCAGCAGACTGGGGGAGGTCAGAGCTTTCTTT.

This clonotype was seen a few times. The J gene is TRBJ1-2, the V gene TRBV6-2 or TRBV6-3; 7 positions agree with TRBD1. CDR1 and CDR2 from the germline V gene are MNHEY and SVGEGT. Losses at the gene ends were 4 bases for V and 3 bases for J; bases not matched to a gene: 2. CDR3 size: 13 residues. This chain's CDR3 is CASSWGTDYGYTF. The CDR3 bases are TGTGCCAGCAGTTGGGGGACAGACTATGGCTACACCTTC.

CDR3 residues: CAIMKGSSNTGELFF. The CDR3 coding sequence is TGTGCCATCATGAAGGGGTCCTCGAACACCGGGGAGCTGTTTTTT. V and J are TRBV10-3 and TRBJ2-2, with D perhaps TRBD1 (5 bases). The CDR3 sequence is 15 residues long. V lost 7 bases and J lost 0, with 12 bases in between. Germline values: CDR1 ENHRY, CDR2 SYGVKD.

In its sample, this clonotype was seen a few times. This likely came from a read error, as a far larger clone is one base away. The CDR3 spells CASTLRGEQYF. Written as DNA, the CDR3 is TGTGCCAGCACCCTTCGTGGGGAGCAGTACTTC. The V and J genes are TRBV12-3 or TRBV12-4 and TRBJ2-5, with a possible D match to TRBD2 (5 bases). CDR3 size: 11 residues. Trimming shortened V by 7 bases and J by 11 bases, and 14 bases separated the two germline ends.

This clonotype was detected many times. V and J are TRBV19 and TRBJ1-5, with D tentatively TRBD1 (6 bases). With 3 bases removed from V and 7 bases from J, the gap between germline ends came to 10 bases. The CDR3 totals 13 residues. Per the germline V gene, CDR1 is LNHDA and CDR2 is SQIVND (reference sequence). CDR3 loop: CASSISRGQPQHF. CDR3 DNA sequence: TGTGCCAGTAGTATTAGCAGGGGACAGCCCCAGCATTTT.

V usage is TRBV4-1 and J usage is TRBJ2-3; D not certain. Germline V lookup: CDR1 MGHRA, CDR2 YSYEKL. The V end lost 4 bases, the J end lost 2 bases, and 10 bases lay between the germline ends. The length of the CDR3 is 14 residues. DNA for the CDR3: TGCGCCAGCAGCCTAGAAGTCTCCACAGATACGCAGTATTTT. Its translation is CASSLEVSTDTQYF.

This clonotype was counted ten times or more. The chain uses TRBV7-8 and TRBJ1-2; D is ambiguous. Trimming took off 1 base at V and 3 bases at J, with 15 bases between the two ends. Germline lookup yields CDR1 SGHVS and CDR2 FQNEAQ. The CDR3 has 16 residues. The CDR3 sequence is CASSLGYQRSDYGYTF. The CDR3 nucleotides read TGTGCCAGCAGCTTAGGTTACCAGCGCTCTGACTATGGCTACACCTTC.

This clonotype was seen at least ten times. The V and J genes are TRBV18 and TRBJ1-1; 8 nucleotides match TRBD1. Germline V CDR1 and CDR2: KGHSH, LQKENI. The CDR3 has 14 residues. J was trimmed by 1 base and V by 3 bases; bases with no gene match: 1. CDR3 bases: TGTGCCAGCTCACCGGGACAGGCGAACACTGAAGCTTTCTTT. Protein product: CASSPGQANTEAFF.

The rearrangement uses TRBV20-1 and TRBJ1-2, with D possibly being TRBD1 (6 bases). Germline lookup yields CDR1 DFQATT and CDR2 SNEGSKA (reference sequence). The CDR3 totals 13 residues. Trimming removed 3 bases at V and 2 bases at J, with 10 bases between. CDR3 DNA sequence: TGCAGTGCTAGGGAACAGGGCAACTATGGCTACACCTTC. This encodes CSAREQGNYGYTF.

This clonotype has at least ten counts. This chain connects TRBV3-1 to TRBJ2-5, with D hard to call. This CDR3 is 11 amino acids long. The V end was cut by 3 bases, the J end by 5 bases, with 4 bases between. CDR1 is LGHDT and CDR2 is YNNKEL in the germline V gene (reference sequence). CDR3 sequence: CASSQTETQYF. The CDR3 bases are TGTGCCAGCAGCCAGACGGAGACCCAGTACTTC.

In DNA, the CDR3 is TGTGCCACCAGTGATTATGGACAGGGGAAAACAGATACGCAGTATTTT. The encoded protein is CATSDYGQGKTDTQYF. The V gene is TRBV24-1, the J gene TRBJ2-3, with TRBD1 identical over 9 bases. Germline assignment: CDR1 KGHDR and CDR2 SFDVKD. Trimming at V came to 2 bases and at J to 3 bases, leaving 5 bases not matched to a gene. CDR3 size: 16 residues.

This clonotype appeared many times. This chain connects TRBV29-1 to TRBJ2-7; TRBD1 agrees at 10 bases. V was pared by 7 bases and J by 4 bases, with 4 bases of the junction left unmatched. CDR1 SQVTM and CDR2 ANQGSEA come from the germline V gene. CDR3 length: 12 amino acids. The CDR3 DNA follows: TGCAGCGGAGGGACAGGGGTGTACGAGCAGTACTTC. Residues: CSGGTGVYEQYF.

In its sample, this clonotype was seen many times. The chain is built from TRBV6-2 or TRBV6-3 and TRBJ1-1; D is possibly TRBD1 (5 bases). The CDR3 has 14 residues. CDR1 and CDR2 (germline): MNHEY, SVGEGT. Trimming shortened V by 6 bases and J by 6 bases, and 17 bases separated the two germline ends. CDR3 protein: CASRNLEQAAEAFF. The CDR3 bases are TGTGCCAGCAGGAACTTAGAACAGGCTGCTGAAGCTTTCTTT.

This clonotype was seen many times. The chain joins TRBV4-1 to TRBJ1-1, with TRBD1 identical over 8 bases. CDR3 length: 13 amino acids. V trimming: 4 bases; J trimming: 6 bases; junction bases outside the gene matches: 4. Germline V gene sequence: CDR1 MGHRA, CDR2 YSYEKL. The CDR3 region is CASSLGTGAEAFF. DNA of the CDR3: TGCGCCAGCAGCCTAGGGACAGGCGCTGAAGCTTTCTTT.

This clonotype was recorded at least ten times. The genes are TRBV5-4 and TRBJ2-3; weak D call: TRBD2 (6 bases). The V and J ends lost 4 bases and 3 bases respectively, with 15 bases between them. The germline gives CDR1 SGHNT, CDR2 YYREEE (reference sequence). This CDR3 comprises 15 residues. This chain's CDR3 is CASSAGTPQTDTQYF. In DNA form, the CDR3 reads TGTGCCAGCAGCGCTGGGACTCCCCAAACAGATACGCAGTATTTT.

This chain links TRBV11-2 with TRBJ2-1, with D unclear. CDR1 and CDR2 from the germline V gene are SGHAT and FQNNGV. Trimming stripped 2 bases from V and 2 bases from J, with 4 bases between. This CDR3 is built from 13 residues. CDR3 loop: CASSLSAYNEQFF. The DNA of the CDR3 is TGTGCCAGCAGCTTATCAGCCTACAATGAGCAGTTCTTC.

This clonotype was seen repeatedly, ten times or more. This sequence joins TRBV6-5 and TRBJ2-3, with a possible D match to TRBD2 (6 bases). CDR3 length: 17 amino acids. Trimming cost V 0 bases and J 2 bases, with 15 bases left between them. Germline V gene lookup returns CDR1 MNHEY and CDR2 SVGAGI. The CDR3: CASSYSPPAGITDTQYF. The DNA of the CDR3 is TGTGCCAGCAGTTACTCCCCCCCGGCGGGGATCACAGATACGCAGTATTTT.

This clonotype was found many times. This chain connects TRBV7-2 to TRBJ2-6; unclear D gene. From germline, CDR1 is SGHTA and CDR2 FQGNSA. V lost 0 bases, J lost 0 bases, and 6 bases lay in between. This CDR3 region has 16 residues. The CDR3 DNA reads as TGTGCCAGCAGCTTAGCGCAGGCCTCTGGGGCCAACGTCCTGACTTTC. Translating it yields CASSLAQASGANVLTF.

The chain combines TRBV2 with TRBJ2-3; D gene unclear. From germline, CDR1 is SNHLY and CDR2 FYNNEI. The CDR3 contains 13 residues. The V end was cut by 3 bases, the J end by 0 bases, with 4 bases between. For the CDR3, the DNA is TGTGCCAGCAGTGATTCTAGCACAGATACGCAGTATTTT. Protein: CASSDSSTDTQYF.

This clonotype was recorded at least ten times. The rearrangement links TRBV5-6 to TRBJ2-7; 8 bases map to TRBD1. There are 14 residues in the CDR3. V dropped 5 bases and J dropped 4; count of bases not matched to a gene: 8. The V gene's germline CDR1 is SGHDT and CDR2 YYEEEE. CDR3 amino acids: CASSSGTGAYEQYF. The CDR3 DNA follows: TGTGCCAGCAGTTCCGGGACAGGCGCGTACGAGCAGTACTTC.

This clonotype was seen ten or more times. The chain uses TRBV5-5 and TRBJ2-1; D perhaps matches TRBD1 (5 bases). The germline V gene encodes CDR1 SGHKS and CDR2 YYEKEE (reference sequence). V lost 3 bases, J lost 0 bases, and 22 bases lay in between. The CDR3 runs to 19 residues. The CDR3 loop reads CASSSLNKPQANSYNEQFF. CDR3 nucleotides: TGTGCCAGCAGCTCCCTAAACAAACCACAGGCGAACTCCTACAATGAGCAGTTCTTC.

This clonotype was picked up many times. The V gene is TRBV27, the J gene TRBJ1-1; D uncertain. Trimming left V 6 bases short and J 2 bases short, with 16 bases between. The CDR3 has 15 amino acids. CDR1 is MNHEY, CDR2 SMNVEV, per germline (reference sequence). In nucleotides, the CDR3 is TGTGCCAGCAGATACTATGCGCGGGCAAACACTGAAGCTTTCTTT. It yields the protein CASRYYARANTEAFF.

About this clonotype itself: This likely stems from a read error, as it lies one base from a far larger clone. This rearrangement joins TRBV4-1 to TRBJ1-2; D perhaps matches TRBD1 (5 bases). Germline CDR1 MGHRA, CDR2 YSYEKL. The CDR3 spans 16 residues. Trimming left V 6 bases short and J 4 bases short, with 21 bases between. The CDR3 is CASSQSGPETLYGYTF. As DNA, the CDR3 is TGCGCCAGCAGTCAATCGGGGCCGGAGACTCTCTATGGCTACACCTTC.

V is TRBV12-3 or TRBV12-4 and J is TRBJ2-1, with 10 positions matching TRBD1. CDR3 length equals 15 residues. The junction had 7 bases not matched to a gene; V was cut back by 5 bases and J by 6 bases. The DNA for the CDR3 is TGTGCCAGCAGTGCCCCGGGACAGGGGACCAATGAGCAGTTCTTC. Its protein is CASSAPGQGTNEQFF.